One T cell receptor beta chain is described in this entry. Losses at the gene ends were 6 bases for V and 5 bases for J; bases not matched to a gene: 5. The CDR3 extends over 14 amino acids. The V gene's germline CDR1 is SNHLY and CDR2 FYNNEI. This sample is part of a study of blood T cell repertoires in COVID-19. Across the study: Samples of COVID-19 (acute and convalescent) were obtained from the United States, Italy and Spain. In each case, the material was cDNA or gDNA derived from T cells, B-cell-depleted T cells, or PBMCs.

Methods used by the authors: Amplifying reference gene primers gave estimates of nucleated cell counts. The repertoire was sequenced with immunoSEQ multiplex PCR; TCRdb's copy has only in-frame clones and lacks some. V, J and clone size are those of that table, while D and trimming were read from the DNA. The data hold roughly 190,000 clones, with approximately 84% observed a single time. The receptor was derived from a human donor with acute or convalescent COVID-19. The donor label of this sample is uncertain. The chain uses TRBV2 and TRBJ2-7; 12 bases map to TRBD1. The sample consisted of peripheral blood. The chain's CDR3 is CASSSGTGGNEQYF. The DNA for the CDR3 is TGTGCCAGCAGCTCCGGGACAGGGGGCAACGAGCAGTACTTC.